Listed below are T cell receptor beta chains from one sample, sequenced in a study of human T cells and chemical hapten exposure. TCRdb processed the RACE reads anew with MiXCR; each CDR3 protein has one entry. The data contain 350,000 to 450,000 distinct CDR3 sequences, 4.5% to 6% of them seen just once; the ten biggest clones take up approximately 2.8%. The source material was whole blood, sampled in connection with sensitization to the hapten diphenylcyclopropenone (DPC). These receptors all come from a woman in her forties or fifties with alopecia areata. Some clones in this sample may be carry-over from other donors' samples. Each CDR3 is given with its conserved first and last residue. The D gene is left open where the match is weak. Only part of the rows carry a size: once, few, many, or a class if the clone is expanded.

clone_size,v_call,j_call,d_call,cdr3_aa,cdr3_nt
-,TRBV12-3/TRBV12-4,TRBJ2-4,TRBD1,CASSRTGGLDIQYF,TGTGCCAGCTCACGGACAGGGGGCTTAGACATTCAGTACTTC
few,TRBV5-4,TRBJ2-3,TRBD2,CASADRRASGAPDTQYF,TGTGCCAGCGCCGATCGCCGGGCTAGCGGGGCCCCAGATACGCAGTATTTT
few,TRBV29-1,TRBJ1-2,-,CSAIGGQRGYTF,TGCAGCGCGATAGGGGGTCAACGGGGCTACACCTTC
-,TRBV6-5,TRBJ2-7,TRBD1,CASSSPRQGKYEQYF,TGTGCCAGCAGTTCTCCCCGACAGGGGAAGTACGAGCAGTACTTC
many,TRBV28,TRBJ2-1,TRBD2,CASSFNSGRASNEQFF,TGTGCCAGCAGTTTCAATAGCGGGAGGGCCTCCAATGAGCAGTTCTTC
many,TRBV9,TRBJ2-1,-,CASSVGPQKLSSYNEQFF,TGTGCCAGCAGCGTAGGGCCACAGAAACTTAGCTCCTACAATGAGCAGTTCTTC
-,TRBV11-2,TRBJ1-3,-,CASSPLQGPGNTIYF,TGTGCCAGCAGCCCTCTGCAGGGTCCCGGAAACACCATATATTTT
-,TRBV6-2/TRBV6-3,TRBJ2-1,TRBD2,CASRQQVTSGRPWSMNEQFF,TGTGCCAGCAGACAGCAAGTGACTAGCGGGAGACCTTGGTCTATGAATGAGCAGTTCTTC
-,TRBV7-3,TRBJ1-1,TRBD1,CASSSTDRVLSTEAFF,TGTGCCAGCAGCTCCACGGACAGGGTTTTGAGCACTGAAGCTTTCTTT
-,TRBV5-4,TRBJ2-7,-,CAVTPGLLSYEQYF,TGTGCCGTTACCCCGGGCCTCCTCTCCTACGAGCAGTACTTC
many,TRBV2,TRBJ1-2,-,CASSHRAYGYTF,TGTGCCAGCAGTCACAGGGCCTATGGCTACACCTTC
few,TRBV28,TRBJ2-3,-,CASSFEGSFRDTQYF,TGTGCCAGCAGTTTCGAGGGTTCCTTCAGGGATACGCAGTATTTT
many,TRBV29-1,TRBJ2-5,-,CSVEDPGETQYF,TGCAGCGTTGAAGACCCGGGGGAGACCCAGTACTTC
-,TRBV20-1,TRBJ2-3,TRBD2,CSASPAGRKDTQYF,TGCAGTGCTAGCCCAGCGGGGAGAAAAGATACGCAGTATTTT
many,TRBV28,TRBJ2-3,-,CASSFVGTDTQYF,TGTGCCAGCAGTTTCGTAGGCACAGATACGCAGTATTTT
many,TRBV29-1,TRBJ2-5,-,CSVTVFGGTETQYF,TGCAGCGTTACCGTTTTTGGGGGAACAGAGACCCAGTACTTC
-,TRBV6-1,TRBJ1-2,-,CASIPEGITYGYTF,TGTGCCAGCATCCCTGAAGGAATAACCTATGGCTACACCTTC
-,TRBV20-1,TRBJ1-1,-,CSALPSLNTEAFF,TGCAGTGCCCTTCCTAGTTTGAACACTGAAGCTTTCTTT
-,TRBV9,TRBJ2-7,TRBD2,CASSAGGITYEQYF,TGTGCCAGCAGCGCGGGGGGAATCACTTACGAGCAGTACTTC
-,TRBV6-1,TRBJ1-3,-,CASSEARNTIYF,TGTGCCAGCAGTGAAGCGCGCAACACCATATATTTT
-,TRBV27,TRBJ2-7,TRBD1,CASSLSGQGAEQYF,TGTGCCAGCAGTTTATCGGGGCAGGGGGCCGAGCAGTACTTC
many,TRBV5-1,TRBJ2-4,-,CASKASKNIQYF,TGCGCCAGCAAAGCGAGCAAAAACATTCAGTACTTC
many,TRBV29-1,TRBJ2-2,-,CSVEDPGSGELFF,TGCAGCGTTGAAGATCCCGGGTCCGGGGAGCTGTTTTTT
few,TRBV20-1,TRBJ1-5,TRBD1,CSARQGVGQPQHF,TGCAGTGCTAGACAGGGGGTGGGACAGCCCCAGCATTTT
many,TRBV5-1,TRBJ2-3,-,CASSLWRATDTQYF,TGCGCCAGCAGCTTGTGGAGGGCCACAGATACGCAGTATTTT
many,TRBV6-5,TRBJ2-7,-,CASSYSGGSYEQYF,TGTGCCAGCAGTTACTCCGGGGGCTCCTACGAGCAGTACTTC
-,TRBV10-3,TRBJ2-5,TRBD2,CAIKDSGRGETQYF,TGTGCCATCAAGGACAGCGGGAGGGGTGAGACCCAGTACTTC
many,TRBV12-3/TRBV12-4,TRBJ1-6,-,CASSLIAGKDSPLHF,TGTGCCAGCAGTTTAATCGCAGGGAAAGATTCACCCCTCCACTTT
many,TRBV20-1,TRBJ2-2,TRBD2,CSAPSGLAGNTGELFF,TGCAGTGCTCCCTCGGGACTAGCGGGAAACACCGGGGAGCTGTTTTTT
many,TRBV6-1,TRBJ1-5,-,CASSEVPGSQIGYSNQPQHF,TGTGCCAGCAGTGAAGTCCCAGGGAGCCAAATCGGGTATAGCAATCAGCCCCAGCATTTT
many,TRBV29-1,TRBJ2-2,-,CSVEDWTGELFF,TGCAGCGTAGAAGACTGGACCGGGGAGCTGTTTTTT